These 28 T cell receptor beta chains were all obtained from the same sample, sequenced in a study of post-analysis software for immune sequencing data. Researchers reported that TCR beta cDNA libraries carried unique molecular identifiers. TCRdb re-called the PCR reads with MiXCR, one entry per CDR3 protein. In the table there are about 820,000 distinct CDR3 sequences, 53% of which are singletons. Their specific antigens are unknown. General study points: Patients carried a handful of TRBV segments more frequently than controls did, and TRBV5-6, TRBV5-1 and TRBV20-1 were among them.

The specimen was blood. These receptors were obtained from a girl aged 10 to 17 with multiple sclerosis.

This clonotype appeared a few times. This rearrangement joins TRBV7-6 to TRBJ2-1; no clear D. In germline, CDR1 is SGHVS, CDR2 FNYEAQ. V dropped 1 base and J dropped 10 bases, with 17 bases sitting between them. CDR3 length: 15 amino acids. The CDR3 sequence: CASSLEADRSEEQFF. CDR3 coding DNA: TGTGCCAGCAGCTTAGAGGCAGACCGATCGGAGGAGCAGTTCTTC.

The V and J genes are TRBV5-1 and TRBJ1-2; D uncertain. V was pared by 0 bases and J by 5 bases, with 11 bases between. Per germline, CDR1 SGHRS and CDR2 YFSETQ. CDR3 length: 14 residues. The CDR3, as DNA: TGCGCCAGCAGCTTGGTAGGGTCCGGGTATGGCTACACCTTC. This encodes CASSLVGSGYGYTF.

This chain's CDR3 is CASSPSTGAPHGYTF. The CDR3 DNA sequence: TGTGCCAGCAGCCCCTCGACAGGGGCGCCCCATGGCTACACCTTC. The chain joins TRBV7-2 to TRBJ1-2, with 8 nucleotides matching TRBD1. The J segment lost 6 bases and the V segment lost 5 bases, leaving 11 bases of the junction unmatched. The CDR3 extends over 15 amino acids. Germline V gene lookup returns CDR1 SGHTA and CDR2 FQGNSA.

This clonotype was recorded a few times. V usage is TRBV20-1 and J usage is TRBJ1-2, with 7 bases fitting TRBD1. V lost 1 base and J lost 1; bases outside the gene matches: 9. CDR1 and CDR2 from the germline V gene are DFQATT and SNEGSKA (reference sequence). CDR3 length equals 16 residues. The CDR3 region has the DNA TGCAGTGCTAGAGGGCAGGGGGGAGGCGTTAACTATGGCTACACCTTC. It codes for CSARGQGGGVNYGYTF.

This clonotype was detected a few times. Here the CDR3 reads CSVGENQPQHF. CDR3 bases: TGCAGCGTTGGGGAAAATCAGCCCCAGCATTTT. The genes are TRBV29-1 and TRBJ1-5; no reliable D call. Per germline, CDR1 SQVTM and CDR2 ANQGSEA. Trimming left V 4 bases short and J 4 bases short, with 5 bases between. The CDR3 sequence is 11 residues long.

This clonotype was found a few times. The rearrangement links TRBV2 to TRBJ2-7, with TRBD2 identical over 7 bases. CDR3 size: 15 residues. V dropped 2 bases and J dropped 3; count of bases not matched to a gene: 7. Germline loops: CDR1 SNHLY, CDR2 FYNNEI. The CDR3: CASSERREKFYEQYF. In nucleotides, the CDR3 is TGTGCCAGCAGTGAAAGGCGGGAGAAATTCTACGAGCAGTACTTC.

This clonotype was counted a single time. The genes are TRBV24-1 and TRBJ2-4; tentatively, D is TRBD1 (6 bases). Germline values: CDR1 KGHDR, CDR2 SFDVKD. V lost 1 base to trimming and J lost 3 bases, with 12 bases between them. The CDR3 sequence is 16 residues long. CDR3: CATSDFLGADKNIQYF. CDR3 nucleotide sequence: TGTGCCACCAGTGATTTTCTGGGGGCAGACAAAAACATTCAGTACTTC.

This clonotype was observed a handful of times. V is TRBV14 and J is TRBJ2-1; unclear D gene. The CDR3 totals 16 residues. With 0 bases removed from V and 4 bases from J, the gap between germline ends came to 13 bases. Germline V lookup: CDR1 SGHDN, CDR2 FVKESK. The CDR3 DNA sequence: TGTGCCAGCAGCCAAGAATCTGGAAGATTTTACAATGAGCAGTTCTTC. It yields the protein CASSQESGRFYNEQFF.

This chain joins TRBV5-1 and TRBJ2-7, with no clear D. V was shortened by 0 bases and J by 4 bases, with 14 bases between the two germline ends. The length of the CDR3 is 15 residues. In germline, CDR1 is SGHRS, CDR2 YFSETQ. The CDR3 loop reads CASSLEDPRLYEQYF. In DNA, the CDR3 is TGCGCCAGCAGCTTGGAGGACCCAAGGTTGTACGAGCAGTACTTC.

J is TRBJ2-7 and V is TRBV6-1, with TRBD1 matching 9 bases. Per the germline V gene, CDR1 is MNHNS and CDR2 is SASEGT. The CDR3 spans 13 residues. Trimming removed 8 bases from V and 6 bases from J; junction bases left unmatched: 8. The CDR3 sequence: CASEGQGYGEQYF. CDR3 DNA: TGTGCCAGCGAGGGACAGGGTTACGGCGAGCAGTACTTC.

This clonotype was recorded a few times. The rearrangement links TRBV12-3 or TRBV12-4 to TRBJ2-1; 7 bases agree with TRBD1. The CDR3 runs 16 residues. Unmatched junction bases numbered 10, after V lost 5 bases and J lost 3 bases. In DNA form, the CDR3 reads TGTGCCAGCAGTACAGGTGACAGGGTAGTCTACAATGAGCAGTTCTTC. Amino acid sequence: CASSTGDRVVYNEQFF.

J is TRBJ2-1 and V is TRBV7-3, with TRBD2 matching 9 bases. Germline V gene lookup returns CDR1 SGHTA and CDR2 FQGTGA. The CDR3 consists of 15 residues. The V segment lost 3 bases and the J segment 6 bases; nucleotides outside the gene matches: 6. CDR3: CASSLIAGDVNEQFF. The CDR3 DNA follows: TGTGCCAGCAGCTTGATAGCGGGGGATGTCAATGAGCAGTTCTTC.

The chain combines TRBV5-1 with TRBJ1-1; 8 bases fit TRBD1. Germline loops: CDR1 SGHRS, CDR2 YFSETQ. CDR3 length equals 15 residues. V trimming: 4 bases; J trimming: 5 bases; junction bases outside the gene matches: 10. CDR3 in DNA: TGCGCCAGCAGCCGAGGACAGGGCTGGGATACTGAAGCTTTCTTT. Protein product: CASSRGQGWDTEAFF.

V usage is TRBV6-5 and J usage is TRBJ2-3; TRBD2 is a possible D gene (5 bases). The CDR3 spans 17 residues. Trimming stripped 6 bases from V and 1 base from J, with 20 bases between. CDR1 and CDR2 from the germline V gene are MNHEY and SVGAGI. CDR3 loop: CASSLGLRAVGTDTQYF. The CDR3 bases are TGTGCCAGCAGCTTAGGGTTGAGGGCAGTAGGCACAGATACGCAGTATTTT.

Only a few counts were recorded for this clonotype. The genes are TRBV20-1 and TRBJ1-2; D gene ambiguous. The CDR3 covers 9 residues. With 4 bases removed from V and 11 bases from J, the gap between germline ends came to 8 bases. Germline CDR1 DFQATT, CDR2 SNEGSKA (reference sequence). CDR3 residues: CSAIAGYTF. In DNA, the CDR3 is TGCAGTGCTATAGCTGGATACACCTTC.

The chain carries TRBV12-3 or TRBV12-4 and TRBJ2-4; D remains unclear. The DNA end is a closer match to TRBJ2-7, so the J assignment may be wrong. The CDR3 spans 13 residues. CDR3 loop: CASSLENSYEQYF. DNA of the CDR3: TGTGCCAGCAGTTTAGAGAATAGCTACGAGCAGTACTTC.

This sequence joins TRBV7-6 and TRBJ2-2; 8 bases are a match to TRBD1. Germline loops: CDR1 SGHVS, CDR2 FNYEAQ. Unmatched junction bases numbered 2, after V lost 1 base and J lost 4 bases. The CDR3 is made up of 15 amino acids. The CDR3 here is CASSLVTGGTGELFF. CDR3 coding DNA: TGTGCCAGCAGCTTAGTCACAGGGGGCACCGGGGAGCTGTTTTTT.

The genes are TRBV6-1 and TRBJ1-2; D is uncertain. The V end was cut by 7 bases, the J end by 4 bases, with 28 bases between. This CDR3 comprises 18 residues. Germline lookup yields CDR1 MNHNS and CDR2 SASEGT. CDR3 region: CASNPKGGIPRATYGYTF. Here the CDR3 DNA reads TGTGCCAGCAACCCAAAAGGAGGTATACCTCGGGCAACCTATGGCTACACCTTC.

Concerning this clonotype: This may stem from a read error, because a much larger clone lies one nucleotide away. The chain couples TRBV7-3 to TRBJ1-2, with D tentatively TRBD1 (5 bases). CDR1 is SGHTA and CDR2 is FQGTGA in the germline V gene. This CDR3 is 13 amino acids long. The CDR3 coding sequence is TGTGCCAGCAGCTTCGGGCAGGGCTATGGCTACGCCTTC. It translates to CASSFGQGYGYAF.

The J gene is TRBJ2-7, the V gene TRBV29-1; 9 nucleotides line up with TRBD1. This CDR3 comprises 12 residues. Germline lookup yields CDR1 SQVTM and CDR2 ANQGSEA. The junction had 5 bases not matched to a gene; V was cut back by 7 bases and J by 4 bases. The CDR3 DNA sequence: TGCAGCGCAGGGACAGGGAATTACGAGCAGTACTTC. Protein product: CSAGTGNYEQYF.

The chain couples TRBV7-7 to TRBJ1-1, with a weak D call TRBD1 (6 bases). Germline values: CDR1 SSHAT, CDR2 FNYEAQ (reference sequence). This CDR3 is built from 17 residues. V was shortened by 5 bases and J by 8 bases, with 27 bases between the two germline ends. The CDR3: CASSPHTAGTPGPEAFF. CDR3 bases: TGTGCCAGCAGCCCACATACTGCCGGGACACCGGGCCCAGAAGCTTTCTTT.

The chain has TRBV7-6 and TRBJ2-5; D uncertain. The J call is uncertain, as TRBJ2-7 better fits the DNA end. This CDR3 spans 16 amino acids. The V gene's germline CDR1 is SGHVS and CDR2 FNYEAQ. The CDR3 is CASSDIIGPIGREQYF. The DNA of the CDR3 is TGTGCCAGCAGCGATATCATCGGGCCTATTGGGCGCGAGCAGTACTTC.

The rearrangement links TRBV7-7 to TRBJ2-1; no definite D call. Germline V lookup: CDR1 SSHAT, CDR2 FNYEAQ (reference sequence). V lost 5 bases and J lost 0, with 14 bases in between. The CDR3 runs to 16 residues. The CDR3 is CASSLRTDTSYNEQFF. CDR3 nucleotide sequence: TGTGCCAGCAGCCTCAGGACGGATACCTCCTACAATGAGCAGTTCTTC.

The V and J genes are TRBV6-2 or TRBV6-3 and TRBJ2-7; a possible D gene is TRBD2 (6 bases). V gave up 5 bases and J gave up 10 bases, with 15 bases separating them. The CDR3 is made up of 12 amino acids. Germline assignment: CDR1 MNHEY and CDR2 SVGEGT. The CDR3 loop reads CASSRTREIQYF. In nucleotides, the CDR3 is TGTGCCAGCAGTCGGACACGGGAGATCCAGTACTTC.

This clonotype was detected only once. The chain has TRBV29-1 and TRBJ2-7; 7 nucleotides agree with TRBD1. Germline CDR1 reads SQVTM; CDR2 reads ANQGSEA. This CDR3 contains 12 residues. Unmatched junction bases numbered 5, after V lost 8 bases and J lost 1 base. CDR3 sequence (DNA): TGCAGCACCAGACAGGGTTCCTACGAGCAGTACTTC. Translated: CSTRQGSYEQYF.

For the CDR3, the DNA is TGTGCCAGCAGCGTAGATTCCGGAACCTACGAGCAGTACTTC. The encoded protein is CASSVDSGTYEQYF. V and J are TRBV9 and TRBJ2-7, with no clear D. Germline assignment: CDR1 SGDLS and CDR2 YYNGEE. The ends were cut back, 0 bases at V and 2 bases at J, with 9 bases in the middle. This CDR3 comprises 14 residues.

This clonotype was picked up a small number of times. The chain recombines TRBV12-3 or TRBV12-4 with TRBJ1-1, with no clear D. The CDR3 spans 13 residues. Trimming removed 4 bases from V and 4 bases from J, with 10 bases in between. In nucleotides, the CDR3 is TGTGCCAGCAGTTCTGGACTGATCACTGAAGCTTTCTTT. Protein sequence: CASSSGLITEAFF.

The chain is built from TRBV29-1 and TRBJ2-1, with D unclear. Per the germline V gene, CDR1 is SQVTM and CDR2 is ANQGSEA. CDR3 length: 12 residues. The germline V and J ends were trimmed by 2 bases and 5 bases, with 7 bases remaining between them. CDR3 DNA: TGCAGCGTTGAAAGAGTAAACAATGAGCAGTTCTTC. It specifies CSVERVNNEQFF.